A selection of T cell receptor beta chains follows, all from one sample in a study of breast tumors, draining lymph nodes, adjacent tissues. One entry per CDR3 protein results from TCRdb running MiXCR on the multiplex PCR reads. Among approximately 180,000 distinct CDR3 sequences listed, around 35% were seen once. Sequencing was done on a sample of axillary lymph node tissue. These receptors came from a female donor with breast cancer. Some clones in this sample may be carry-over from other donors' samples. CDR3s include the opening cysteine and the closing phenylalanine or tryptophan. D genes are given only for firm matches. Where a row states a size, it is once, few, many or the class of an expanded clone; other rows omit it.

.	14	.	TRBJ1-3	TRBV7-6	TGTGCCAGCAGCTTGACAGAGTCAGGAAACACCATATATTTT	CASSLTESGNTIYF
many	14	.	TRBJ1-2	TRBV6-1	TGTGCCAGCAGTGAAGTAGCAGCTCGCTATGGCTACACCTTC	CASSEVAARYGYTF
many	16	TRBD1	TRBJ2-5	TRBV5-6	TGTGCCAGCAGCTTGTTTGCAGGGGGAACCCAAGAGACCCAGTACTTC	CASSLFAGGTQETQYF
many	15	.	TRBJ2-7	TRBV14	TGTGCCAGCAGCCTCACAAGGACCCGGGCCCACGAGCAGTACTTC	CASSLTRTRAHEQYF
many	16	TRBD2	TRBJ2-2	TRBV20-1	TGCAGTGCTTCTAAAAGCGGGGGGCTGAACACCGGGGAGCTGTTTTTT	CSASKSGGLNTGELFF
many	15	TRBD2	TRBJ2-5	TRBV28	TGTGCCAGCAGTACCACTCCTAGCGGGAGAGAGACCCAGTACTTC	CASSTTPSGRETQYF
.	17	TRBD2	TRBJ2-3	TRBV7-2	TGTGCCAGTAGCTTAGTTAGAATAGCGGGGGGCACAGATACGCAGTATTTT	CASSLVRIAGGTDTQYF
few	16	.	TRBJ2-3	TRBV5-5	TGTGCCAGCAGCCCCGGATGGCCGGGGGTCACAGATACGCAGTATTTT	CASSPGWPGVTDTQYF
.	15	.	TRBJ2-1	TRBV7-3	TGTGCCAGCAGCTTAGCTAGCAGGAGGTACAATGAGCAGTTCTTC	CASSLASRRYNEQFF
few	16	.	TRBJ1-1	TRBV18	TGTGCCAGCTCACCCAAGGTAGGACACCTGAACACTGAAGCTTTCTTT	CASSPKVGHLNTEAFF